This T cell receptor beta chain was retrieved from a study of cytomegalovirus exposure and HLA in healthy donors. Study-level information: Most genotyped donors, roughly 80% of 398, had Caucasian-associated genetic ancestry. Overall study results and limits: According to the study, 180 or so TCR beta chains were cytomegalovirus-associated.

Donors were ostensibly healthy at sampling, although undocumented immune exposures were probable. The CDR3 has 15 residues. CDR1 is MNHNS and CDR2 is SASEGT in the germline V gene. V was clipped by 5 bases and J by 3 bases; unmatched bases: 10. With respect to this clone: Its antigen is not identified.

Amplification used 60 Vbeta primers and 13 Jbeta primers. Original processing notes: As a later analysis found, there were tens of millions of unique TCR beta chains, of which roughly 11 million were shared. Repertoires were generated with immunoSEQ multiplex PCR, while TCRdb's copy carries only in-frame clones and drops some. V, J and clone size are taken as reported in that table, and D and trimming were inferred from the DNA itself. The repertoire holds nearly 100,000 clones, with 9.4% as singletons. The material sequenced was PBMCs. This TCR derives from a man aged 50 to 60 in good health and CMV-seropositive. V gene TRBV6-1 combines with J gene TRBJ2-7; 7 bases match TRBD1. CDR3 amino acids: CASSSDRDSFYEQYF. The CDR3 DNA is TGTGCCAGCAGTTCCGACCGGGACAGCTTCTACGAGCAGTACTTC.